The rows below give T cell receptor beta chains drawn from one sample of a study of T-cell memory formation after mild COVID-19. TCRdb redid the calling of the 5' RACE reads with MiXCR, one entry per CDR3 protein. Seen here are a few hundred thousand distinct CDR3 sequences, roughly 18% observed once, and the top ten hold under 25%. Material: PBMCs or a T cell subset sorted from them (not recorded which). The receptors derive from a man between 18 and 35 years old who had mild COVID-19 (a few samples of this study predate the infection). Cell type and time point are not known. Both conserved end residues are part of each CDR3. The D gene is left open where the match is weak. Expanded clones get a size class; other rows say once, few or many, or leave the size out.

clone size,J gene,V gene,D gene,CDR3 protein,CDR3 DNA
.,TRBJ1-5,TRBV15,.,CATSRGRENQPQHF,TGTGCCACCAGCAGAGGAAGGGAAAATCAGCCCCAGCATTTT
few,TRBJ2-3,TRBV10-3,.,CAIRAGDTQYF,TGTGCCATCAGGGCGGGTGATACGCAGTATTTT
few,TRBJ1-6,TRBV6-5,.,CASSLTPQGGGSPLHF,TGTGCCAGCAGTTTGACCCCGCAGGGAGGTGGCTCACCCCTCCACTTT
.,TRBJ2-1,TRBV7-3,.,CASSPTGIGEQFF,TGTGCCAGCAGCCCGACGGGGATTGGCGAGCAGTTCTTC
.,TRBJ2-3,TRBV5-1,TRBD1,CASRRQGETDTQYF,TGCGCCAGCCGAAGACAGGGTGAAACAGATACGCAGTATTTT
.,TRBJ2-3,TRBV4-3,.,CASSQDTNTDTQYF,TGCGCCAGCAGCCAAGATACGAACACAGATACGCAGTATTTT
few,TRBJ2-7,TRBV5-6,.,CASSLAGDGYEQYF,TGTGCCAGCAGCTTGGCAGGGGATGGCTACGAGCAGTACTTC
many,TRBJ1-1,TRBV7-2,TRBD1,CASSPQGAAEAFF,TGTGCCAGCAGCCCGCAGGGGGCAGCTGAAGCTTTCTTT
.,TRBJ2-3,TRBV18,.,CASSPYYSRFGTDTQYF,TGTGCCAGCTCCCCTTACTATAGCCGCTTCGGCACAGATACGCAGTATTTT
.,TRBJ2-7,TRBV6-5,.,CASSYSMGYEQYF,TGTGCCAGCAGTTACTCGATGGGTTACGAGCAGTACTTC
.,TRBJ2-1,TRBV7-2,TRBD2,CASSARLAGGFNEQFF,TGTGCCAGCAGCGCTCGACTAGCGGGGGGTTTCAATGAGCAGTTCTTC
many,TRBJ1-6,TRBV5-1,.,CASSRGVRDLSIHPNSPLHF,TGCGCCAGCAGCCGGGGGGTCCGGGACTTGTCTATCCACCCCAATTCACCCCTCCACTTT
.,TRBJ1-2,TRBV20-1,.,CSARGHNNYGYTF,TGCAGTGCTAGGGGACACAATAACTATGGCTACACCTTC
.,TRBJ2-3,TRBV4-1,TRBD2,CASSQGDPRAGGTDTQYF,TGCGCCAGCAGCCAAGGGGACCCTCGAGCGGGGGGCACAGATACGCAGTATTTT
many,TRBJ1-2,TRBV5-1,.,CASSLSPETGYTF,TGCGCCAGCAGCTTGTCTCCGGAAACTGGCTACACCTTC
.,TRBJ2-6,TRBV6-6,.,CAVRESGANVLTF,TGTGCCGTCAGGGAGTCTGGGGCCAACGTCCTGACTTTC
many,TRBJ2-5,TRBV7-8,.,CASSLARQFGRETQYF,TGTGCCAGCAGCTTAGCCCGCCAGTTTGGTAGGGAGACCCAGTACTTC
few,TRBJ2-4,TRBV7-9,TRBD1,CASSPPTGKEYF,TGTGCCAGCAGCCCCCCGACAGGGAAGGAATACTTC